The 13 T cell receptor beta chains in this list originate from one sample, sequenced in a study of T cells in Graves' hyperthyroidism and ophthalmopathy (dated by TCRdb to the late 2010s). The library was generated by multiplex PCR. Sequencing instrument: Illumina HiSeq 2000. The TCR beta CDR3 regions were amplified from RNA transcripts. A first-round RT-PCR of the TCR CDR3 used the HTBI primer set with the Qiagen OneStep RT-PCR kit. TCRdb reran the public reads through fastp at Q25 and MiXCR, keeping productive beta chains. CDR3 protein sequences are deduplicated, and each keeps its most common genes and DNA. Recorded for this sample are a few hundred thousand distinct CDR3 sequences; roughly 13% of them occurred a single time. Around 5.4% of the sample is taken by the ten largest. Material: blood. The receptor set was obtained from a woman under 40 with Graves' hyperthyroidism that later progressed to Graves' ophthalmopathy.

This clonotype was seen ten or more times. The CDR3: CASSIWDRANGELFF. The CDR3 DNA follows: TGTGCCAGTAGTATTTGGGACAGGGCTAACGGGGAGCTGTTTTTT. The rearrangement joins TRBV19 to TRBJ2-2; 9 bases align to TRBD1. Germline lookup yields CDR1 LNHDA and CDR2 SQIVND (reference sequence). The V and J ends lost 3 bases and 7 bases, in that order; junction bases with no gene match: 6. The CDR3 is 15 amino acids. The entire variable domain, with the rest obtained from reference TRBV19 and TRBJ2-2, is as follows: DGGITQSPKYLFRKEGQNVTLSCEQNLNHDAMYWYRQDPGQGLRLIYYSQIVNDFQKGDIAEGYSVSREKKESFPLTVTSAQKNPTAFYLCASSIWDRANGELFFGEGSRLTVL.

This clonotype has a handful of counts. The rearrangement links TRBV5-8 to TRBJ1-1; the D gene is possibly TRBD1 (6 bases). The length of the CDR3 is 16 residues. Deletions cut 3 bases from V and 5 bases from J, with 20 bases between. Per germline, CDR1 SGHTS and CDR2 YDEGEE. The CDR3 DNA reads TGTGCCAGCAGCTATTGGACAGCTAAGAGGTGGACTGAAGCTTTCTTT. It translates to CASSYWTAKRWTEAFF.

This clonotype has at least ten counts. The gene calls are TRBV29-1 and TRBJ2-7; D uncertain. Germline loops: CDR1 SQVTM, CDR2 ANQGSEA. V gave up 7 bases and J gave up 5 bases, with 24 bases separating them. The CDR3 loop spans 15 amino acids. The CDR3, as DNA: TGCAGCGCCGAAGAGGAGACCGTGGGATCCCACGAGCAGTACTTC. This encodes CSAEEETVGSHEQYF.

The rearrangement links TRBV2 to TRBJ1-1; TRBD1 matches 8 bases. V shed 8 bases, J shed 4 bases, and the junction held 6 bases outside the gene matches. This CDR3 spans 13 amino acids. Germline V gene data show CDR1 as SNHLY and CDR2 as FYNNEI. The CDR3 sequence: CASVSTGGTEAFF. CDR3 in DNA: TGTGCCAGCGTGTCCACAGGGGGCACTGAAGCTTTCTTT.

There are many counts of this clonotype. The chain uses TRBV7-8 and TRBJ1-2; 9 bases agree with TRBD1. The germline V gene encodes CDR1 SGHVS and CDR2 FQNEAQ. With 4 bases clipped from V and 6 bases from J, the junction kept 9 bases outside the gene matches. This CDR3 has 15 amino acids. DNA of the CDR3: TGTGCCAGCAGCTACGCCGGGACAGGGACTGATGGCTACACCTTC. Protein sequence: CASSYAGTGTDGYTF.

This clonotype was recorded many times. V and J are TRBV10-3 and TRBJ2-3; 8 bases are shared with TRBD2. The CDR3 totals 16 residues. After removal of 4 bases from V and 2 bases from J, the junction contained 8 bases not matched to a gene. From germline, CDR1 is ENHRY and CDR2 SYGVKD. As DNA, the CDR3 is TGTGCCATCAGTGGGGGAAATAGCGGGATCACAGATACGCAGTATTTT. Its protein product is CAISGGNSGITDTQYF.

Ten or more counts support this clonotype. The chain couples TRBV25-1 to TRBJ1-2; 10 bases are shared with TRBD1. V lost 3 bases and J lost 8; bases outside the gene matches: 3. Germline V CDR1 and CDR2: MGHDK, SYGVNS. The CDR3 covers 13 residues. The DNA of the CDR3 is TGTGCCAGCAGTGAGACAGGGGGCGGCGGCTACACCTTC. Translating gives CASSETGGGGYTF.

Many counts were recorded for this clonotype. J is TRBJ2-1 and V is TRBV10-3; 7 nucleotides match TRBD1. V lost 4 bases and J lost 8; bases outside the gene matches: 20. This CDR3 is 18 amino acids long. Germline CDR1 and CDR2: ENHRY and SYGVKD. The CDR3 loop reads CAISGGQETYSAQDEQFF. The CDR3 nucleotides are TGTGCCATCAGTGGCGGACAGGAGACTTATAGCGCCCAGGATGAGCAGTTCTTC.

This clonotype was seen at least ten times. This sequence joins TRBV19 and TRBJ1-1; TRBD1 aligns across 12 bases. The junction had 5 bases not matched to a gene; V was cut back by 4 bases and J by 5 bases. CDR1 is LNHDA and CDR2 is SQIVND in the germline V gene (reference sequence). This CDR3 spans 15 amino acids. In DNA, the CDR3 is TGTGCCAGTAGTACCCGGGACAGGGGGCGGACTGAAGCTTTCTTT. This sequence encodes CASSTRDRGRTEAFF. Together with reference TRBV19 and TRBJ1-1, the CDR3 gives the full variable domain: DGGITQSPKYLFRKEGQNVTLSCEQNLNHDAMYWYRQDPGQGLRLIYYSQIVNDFQKGDIAEGYSVSREKKESFPLTVTSAQKNPTAFYLCASSTRDRGRTEAFFGQGTRLTVV.

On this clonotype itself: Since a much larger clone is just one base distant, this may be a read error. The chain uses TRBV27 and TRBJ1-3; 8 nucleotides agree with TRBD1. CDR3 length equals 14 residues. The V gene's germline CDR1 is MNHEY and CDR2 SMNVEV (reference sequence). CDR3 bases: TGTGCCAGCAGACAGGGGGTATCTGGAAACACCATATGTTTT. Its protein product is CASRQGVSGNTICF.

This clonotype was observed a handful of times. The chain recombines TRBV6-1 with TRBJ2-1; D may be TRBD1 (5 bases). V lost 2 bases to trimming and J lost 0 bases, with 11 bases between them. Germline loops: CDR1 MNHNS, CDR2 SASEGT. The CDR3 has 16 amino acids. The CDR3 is CASSEQDKTSYNEQFF. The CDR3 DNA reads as TGTGCCAGCAGTGAACAGGACAAGACCTCCTACAATGAGCAGTTCTTC.

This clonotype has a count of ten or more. CDR3 sequence (DNA): TGTGCCAGCAGCCCGTCGCCAGGGGGCTACAATGAGCAGTTCTTC. Its translation is CASSPSPGGYNEQFF. This chain joins TRBV12-3 or TRBV12-4 and TRBJ2-1; 7 nucleotides match TRBD1. This CDR3 spans 15 amino acids. The trim removed 6 bases at V and 3 bases at J, leaving 8 bases unmatched.

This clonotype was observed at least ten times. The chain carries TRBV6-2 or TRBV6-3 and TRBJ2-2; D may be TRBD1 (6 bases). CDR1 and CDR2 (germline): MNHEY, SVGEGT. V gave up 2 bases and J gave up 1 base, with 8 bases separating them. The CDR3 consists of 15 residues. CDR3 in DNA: TGTGCCAGCAGTTACACAGGGTGGAACACCGGGGAGCTGTTTTTT. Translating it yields CASSYTGWNTGELFF.